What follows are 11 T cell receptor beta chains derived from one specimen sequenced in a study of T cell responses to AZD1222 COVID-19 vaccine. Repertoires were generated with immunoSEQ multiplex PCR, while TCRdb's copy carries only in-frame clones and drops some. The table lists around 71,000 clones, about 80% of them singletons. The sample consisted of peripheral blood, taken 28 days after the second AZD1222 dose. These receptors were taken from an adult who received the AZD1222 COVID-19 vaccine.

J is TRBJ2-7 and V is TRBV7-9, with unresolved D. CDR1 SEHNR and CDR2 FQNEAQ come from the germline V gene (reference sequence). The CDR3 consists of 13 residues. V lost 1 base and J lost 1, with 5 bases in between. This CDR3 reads CASSLGISYEQYF. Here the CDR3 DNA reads TGTGCCAGCAGCTTAGGAATTTCCTACGAGCAGTACTTC.

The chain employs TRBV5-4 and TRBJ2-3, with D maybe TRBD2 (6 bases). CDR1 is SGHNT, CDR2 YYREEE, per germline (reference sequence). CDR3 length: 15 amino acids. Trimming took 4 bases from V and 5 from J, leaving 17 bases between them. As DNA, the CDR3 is TGTGCCAGCAGCCGGTCGGGACTGGGGGAAGATACGCAGTATTTT. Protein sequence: CASSRSGLGEDTQYF.

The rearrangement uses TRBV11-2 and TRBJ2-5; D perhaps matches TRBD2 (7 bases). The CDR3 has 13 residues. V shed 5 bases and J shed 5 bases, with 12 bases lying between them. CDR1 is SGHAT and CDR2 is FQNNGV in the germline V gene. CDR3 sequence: CASSRGAGETQYF. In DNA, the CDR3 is TGTGCCAGCAGCCGGGGGGCCGGGGAGACCCAGTACTTC.

The CDR3 DNA reads as TGTGCCAGTAAAGGTGGCGGAGCAGGAAATGAAAAACTGTTTTTT. It encodes CASKGGGAGNEKLFF. The chain combines TRBV19 with TRBJ1-4; D not certain. Trimming removed 7 bases at V and 5 bases at J, with 17 bases between. Germline CDR1 reads LNHDA; CDR2 reads SQIVND (reference sequence). This CDR3 region has 15 residues.

CDR3 amino acids: CASGQTSGDNEQFF. CDR3 in DNA: TGTGCTAGTGGTCAAACCTCAGGGGACAATGAGCAGTTCTTC. The rearrangement uses TRBV12-5 and TRBJ2-1; maybe TRBD1 (6 bases). V was pared by 5 bases and J by 5 bases, with 13 bases between. Germline values: CDR1 LGHNT, CDR2 FRNRAP. The CDR3 is made up of 14 amino acids.

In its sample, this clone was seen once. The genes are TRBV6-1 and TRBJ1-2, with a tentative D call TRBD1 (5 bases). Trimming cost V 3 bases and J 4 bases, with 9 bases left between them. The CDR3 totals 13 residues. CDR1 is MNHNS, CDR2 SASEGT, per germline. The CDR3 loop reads CASSEAGFYGYTF. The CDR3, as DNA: TGTGCCAGCAGTGAGGCAGGGTTCTATGGCTACACCTTC.

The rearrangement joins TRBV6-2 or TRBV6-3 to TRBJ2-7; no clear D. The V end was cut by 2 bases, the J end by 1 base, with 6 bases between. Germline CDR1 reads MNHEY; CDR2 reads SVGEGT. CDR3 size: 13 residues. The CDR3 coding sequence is TGTGCCAGCAGTTACAGGGCGTCCTACGAGCAGTACTTC. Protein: CASSYRASYEQYF.

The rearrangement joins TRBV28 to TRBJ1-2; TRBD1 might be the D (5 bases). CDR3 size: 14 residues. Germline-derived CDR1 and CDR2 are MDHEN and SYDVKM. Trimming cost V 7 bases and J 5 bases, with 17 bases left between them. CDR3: CASTIGGERYGYTF. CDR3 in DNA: TGTGCCAGCACCATAGGAGGGGAGAGGTATGGCTACACCTTC.

The chain's CDR3 is CASSSMTGINTIYF. The CDR3 region has the DNA TGTGCCAGCAGTTCAATGACAGGGATAAACACCATATATTTT. The genes are TRBV6-5 and TRBJ1-3, with 7 bases lining up with TRBD1. This CDR3 is built from 14 residues. V dropped 4 bases and J dropped 6; count of bases not matched to a gene: 6. Germline V gene data show CDR1 as MNHEY and CDR2 as SVGAGI.

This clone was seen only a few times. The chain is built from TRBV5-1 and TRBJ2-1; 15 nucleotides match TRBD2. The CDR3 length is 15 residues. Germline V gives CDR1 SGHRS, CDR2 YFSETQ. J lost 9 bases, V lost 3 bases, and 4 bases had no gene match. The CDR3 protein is CASSWGLAGGSEQFF. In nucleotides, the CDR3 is TGCGCCAGCAGCTGGGGACTAGCGGGGGGAAGTGAGCAGTTCTTC. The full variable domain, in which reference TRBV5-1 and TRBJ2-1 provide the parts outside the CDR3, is KAGVTQTPRYLIKTRGQQVTLSCSPISGHRSVSWYQQTPGQGLQFLFEYFSETQRNKGNFPGRFSGRQFSNSRSEMNVSTLELGDSALYLCASSWGLAGGSEQFFGPGTRLTVL.

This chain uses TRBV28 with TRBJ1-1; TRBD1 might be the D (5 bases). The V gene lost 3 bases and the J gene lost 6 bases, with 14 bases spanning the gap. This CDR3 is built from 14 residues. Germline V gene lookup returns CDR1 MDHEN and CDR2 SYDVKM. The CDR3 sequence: CASSFRDWRPEAFF. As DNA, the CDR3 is TGTGCCAGCAGTTTCCGGGACTGGAGGCCTGAAGCTTTCTTT.